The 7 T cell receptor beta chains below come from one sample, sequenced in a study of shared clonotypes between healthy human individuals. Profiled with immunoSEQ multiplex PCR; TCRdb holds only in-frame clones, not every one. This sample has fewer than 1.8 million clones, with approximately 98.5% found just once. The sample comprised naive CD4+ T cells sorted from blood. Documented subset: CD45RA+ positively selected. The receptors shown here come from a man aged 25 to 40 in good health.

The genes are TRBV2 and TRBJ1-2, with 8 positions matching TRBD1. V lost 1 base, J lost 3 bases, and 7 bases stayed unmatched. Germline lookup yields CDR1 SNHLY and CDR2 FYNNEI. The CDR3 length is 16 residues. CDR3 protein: CASSEGGAGGHYGYTF. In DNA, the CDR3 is TGTGCCAGCAGTGAAGGTGGGGCAGGGGGCCACTATGGCTACACCTTC. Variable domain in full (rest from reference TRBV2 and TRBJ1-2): EPEVTQTPSHQVTQMGQEVILRCVPISNHLYFYWYRQILGQKVEFLVSFYNNEISEKSEIFDDQFSVERPDGSNFTLKIRSTKLEDSAMYFCASSEGGAGGHYGYTFGSGTRLTVV.

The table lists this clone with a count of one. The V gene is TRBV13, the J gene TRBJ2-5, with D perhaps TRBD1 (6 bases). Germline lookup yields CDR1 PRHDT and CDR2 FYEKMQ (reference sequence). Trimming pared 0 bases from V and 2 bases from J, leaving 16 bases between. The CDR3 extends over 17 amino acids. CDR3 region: CASSLGSGRGRQETQYF. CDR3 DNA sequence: TGTGCCAGCAGCTTAGGGTCCGGCAGGGGCAGGCAAGAGACCCAGTACTTC. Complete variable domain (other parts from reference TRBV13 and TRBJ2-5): AAGVIQSPRHLIKEKRETATLKCYPIPRHDTVYWYQQGPGQDPQFLISFYEKMQSDKGSIPDRFSAQQFSDYHSELNMSSLELGDSALYFCASSLGSGRGRQETQYFGPGTRLLVL.

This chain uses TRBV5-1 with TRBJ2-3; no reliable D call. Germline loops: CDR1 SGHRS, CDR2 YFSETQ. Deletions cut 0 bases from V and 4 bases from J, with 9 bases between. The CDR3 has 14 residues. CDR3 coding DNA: TGCGCCAGCAGCTTGGTTTCCCCCGCAGATACGCAGTATTTT. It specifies CASSLVSPADTQYF.

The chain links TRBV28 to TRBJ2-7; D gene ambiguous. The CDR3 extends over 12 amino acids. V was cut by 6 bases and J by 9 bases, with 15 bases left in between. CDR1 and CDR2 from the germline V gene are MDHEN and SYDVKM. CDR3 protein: CASSNPLTAQYF. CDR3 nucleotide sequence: TGTGCCAGCAGCAATCCGCTGACGGCGCAGTACTTC.

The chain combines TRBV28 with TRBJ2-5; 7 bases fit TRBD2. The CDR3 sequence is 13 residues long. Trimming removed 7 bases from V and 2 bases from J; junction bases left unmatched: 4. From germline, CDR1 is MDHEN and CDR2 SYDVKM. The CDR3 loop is CASNSGWQETQYF. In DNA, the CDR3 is TGTGCCAGCAATAGCGGGTGGCAAGAGACCCAGTACTTC.

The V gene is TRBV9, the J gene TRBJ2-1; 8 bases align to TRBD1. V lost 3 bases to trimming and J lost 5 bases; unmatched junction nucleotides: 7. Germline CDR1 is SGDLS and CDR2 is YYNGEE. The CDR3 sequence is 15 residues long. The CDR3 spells CASSARDRKNNEQFF. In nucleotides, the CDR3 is TGTGCCAGCAGCGCCCGGGACAGGAAGAACAATGAGCAGTTCTTC. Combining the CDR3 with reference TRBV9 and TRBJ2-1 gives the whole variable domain DSGVTQTPKHLITATGQRVTLRCSPRSGDLSVYWYQQSLDQGLQFLIQYYNGEERAKGNILERFSAQQFPDLHSELNLSSLELGDSALYFCASSARDRKNNEQFFGPGTRLTVL.

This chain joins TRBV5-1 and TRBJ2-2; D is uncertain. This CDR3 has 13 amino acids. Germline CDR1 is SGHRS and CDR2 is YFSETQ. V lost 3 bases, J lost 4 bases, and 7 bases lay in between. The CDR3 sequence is CASSYDGTGELFF. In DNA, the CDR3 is TGCGCCAGCAGCTACGACGGCACCGGGGAGCTGTTTTTT.